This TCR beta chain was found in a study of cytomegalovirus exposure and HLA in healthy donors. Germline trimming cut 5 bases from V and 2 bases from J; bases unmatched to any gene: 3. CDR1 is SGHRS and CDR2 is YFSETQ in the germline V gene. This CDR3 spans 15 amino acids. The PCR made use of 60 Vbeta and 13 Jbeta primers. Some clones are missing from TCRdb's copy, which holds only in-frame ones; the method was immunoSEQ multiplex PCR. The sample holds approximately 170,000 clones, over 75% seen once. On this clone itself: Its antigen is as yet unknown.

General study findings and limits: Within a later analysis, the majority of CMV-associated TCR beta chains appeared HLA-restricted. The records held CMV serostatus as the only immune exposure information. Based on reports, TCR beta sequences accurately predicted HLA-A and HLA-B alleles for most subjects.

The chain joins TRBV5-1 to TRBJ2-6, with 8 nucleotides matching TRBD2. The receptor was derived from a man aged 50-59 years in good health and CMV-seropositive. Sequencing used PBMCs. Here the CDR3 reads CASRPGGAGANVLTF. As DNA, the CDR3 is TGCGCCAGCAGACCGGGGGGGGCTGGGGCCAACGTCCTGACTTTC.